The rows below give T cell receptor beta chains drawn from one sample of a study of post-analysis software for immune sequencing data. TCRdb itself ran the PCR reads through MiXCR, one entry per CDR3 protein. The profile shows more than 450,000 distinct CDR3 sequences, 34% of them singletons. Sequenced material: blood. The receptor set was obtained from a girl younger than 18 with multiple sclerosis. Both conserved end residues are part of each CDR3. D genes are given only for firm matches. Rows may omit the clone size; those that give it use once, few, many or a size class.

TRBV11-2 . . CASSLDTSSYNEQFF
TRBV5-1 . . CASSPGEWGTPSYGYTF
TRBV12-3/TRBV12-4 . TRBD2 CASSPLGGDGRDTQYF
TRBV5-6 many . CASSLERTNSPLHF
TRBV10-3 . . CAISGWSGTDTQYF
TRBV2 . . CASATTFQETQYF
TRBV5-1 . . CASSREVEYGYTF
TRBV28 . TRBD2 CASSYRLAGGYNEQFF
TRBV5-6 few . CASSRRATLSHGYTF
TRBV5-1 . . CASSLWPPVGGKYGYTF
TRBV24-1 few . CATSDSYYGYTF
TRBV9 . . CASEKGTGANVLTF
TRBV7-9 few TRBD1 CASSLIGGAGETQYF
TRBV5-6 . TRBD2 CASSLGGGSGETQYF
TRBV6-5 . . CASSNRGLANYGYTF
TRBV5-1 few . CASSPERNYGYTF
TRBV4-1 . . CASSQEVLPGPLHF
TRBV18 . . CASSPRGISYEQYF
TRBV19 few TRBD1 CASSRTGTGYQGTDTQYF
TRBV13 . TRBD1 CASSPPGRGPDTEAFF
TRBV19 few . CASSISGVGYTF
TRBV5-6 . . CASSRWGVDETQYF
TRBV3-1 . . CASSQDRAQETQYF
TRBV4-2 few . CASSQEGGSSYNEQFF
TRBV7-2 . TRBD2 CASSLAQPGLARSSYEQYF
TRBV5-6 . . CASSPLNTGETQYF
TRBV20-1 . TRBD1 CSAREQGAQETQYF
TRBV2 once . CASATFLSTDTQYF
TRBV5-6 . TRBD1 CASSLVDRVMGEQFF
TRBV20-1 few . CSVETGQGVDTQYF
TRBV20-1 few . CSARTDYGEKLFF
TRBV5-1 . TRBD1 CASSLARTGAFDEKLFF
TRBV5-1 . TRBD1 CASSPGQGSNTEAFF
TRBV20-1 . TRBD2 CSARTRGGIGNEQFF
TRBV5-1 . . CATTDSPNTGELFF
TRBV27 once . CASSSLVKKYHNGQFF
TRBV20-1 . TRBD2 CSAPAAGGFGTQYF
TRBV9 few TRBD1 CASSVGGDRDYEQYF
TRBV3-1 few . CASSQDVNEKLFF
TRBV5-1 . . CASSLNSVPYEQYF
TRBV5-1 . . CASSTGEAETQYF
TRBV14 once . CASSRRGGGNTEAFF
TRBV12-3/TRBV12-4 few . CASSLIPSEQYF